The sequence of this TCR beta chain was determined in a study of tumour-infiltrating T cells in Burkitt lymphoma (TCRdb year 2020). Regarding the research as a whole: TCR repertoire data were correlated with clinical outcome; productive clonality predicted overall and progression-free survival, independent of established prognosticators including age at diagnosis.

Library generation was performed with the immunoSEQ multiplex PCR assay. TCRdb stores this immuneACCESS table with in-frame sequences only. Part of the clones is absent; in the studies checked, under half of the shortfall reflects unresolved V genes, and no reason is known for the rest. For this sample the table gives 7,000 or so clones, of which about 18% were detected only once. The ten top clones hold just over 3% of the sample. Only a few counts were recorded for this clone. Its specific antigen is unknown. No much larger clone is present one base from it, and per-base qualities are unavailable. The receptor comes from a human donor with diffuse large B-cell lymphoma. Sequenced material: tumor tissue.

The CDR3 amino acid sequence is: CASNPIGERETQYF. The nucleotide sequence reads as follows: TGTGCCAGCAACCCCATCGGGGAGCGGGAGACCCAGTACTTC. This chain joins TRBV27 to TRBJ2-5; a weak D assignment points to TRBD2 (5 bases agree). V loses 7 bases, J loses 5 bases, and the germline ends lie 17 bases apart. The CDR3, cysteine through phenylalanine, is 14 amino acids long. Kept here is only the CDR3 DNA, which spans 42 bases and is read in frame from base 1. In the germline V gene (reference sequence), CDR1 corresponds to MNHEY and CDR2 to SMNVEV.